Shown below are 21 T cell receptor beta chains from a single sample sequenced in a study of shared clonotypes between healthy human individuals. TCRdb's copy holds only in-frame clones and misses some; the assay was immunoSEQ multiplex PCR. The data hold about 2 million clones, with about 95% observed a single time. Naivety among CD8 cells was defined by CD45RO negativity and positive CCR7 selection, thereby excluding terminally differentiated effector memory CD45RA+ cells. The sequenced sample consisted of naive CD8+ T cells sorted from blood. The receptors were sampled from a man in his late teens or twenties in good health.

The chain links TRBV6-5 to TRBJ2-7, with 8 bases aligning to TRBD1. The trim removed 4 bases at V and 2 bases at J, leaving 4 bases unmatched. This CDR3 comprises 14 residues. The germline V gene has CDR1 MNHEY and CDR2 SVGAGI. DNA for the CDR3: TGTGCCAGCAGTTGGGGGACAGGAGCCTACGAGCAGTACTTC. Amino acids: CASSWGTGAYEQYF.

This sequence joins TRBV9 and TRBJ1-3, with a weak D call TRBD1 (5 bases). V lost 4 bases, J lost 4 bases, and 12 bases lay in between. The germline V gene encodes CDR1 SGDLS and CDR2 YYNGEE. This CDR3 region has 14 residues. The CDR3 protein is CASSPFGGGNTIYF. The CDR3 DNA follows: TGTGCCAGCAGCCCCTTCGGGGGAGGAAACACCATATATTTT.

This rearrangement joins TRBV13 to TRBJ2-1; D gene ambiguous. The V gene lost 0 bases and the J gene lost 0 bases, with 9 bases spanning the gap. CDR1 PRHDT and CDR2 FYEKMQ come from the germline V gene (reference sequence). The CDR3 has 16 residues. The CDR3: CASSLGSPSSYNEQFF. CDR3 DNA: TGTGCCAGCAGCTTAGGCTCGCCCAGCTCCTACAATGAGCAGTTCTTC.

The chain links TRBV28 to TRBJ2-2, with 11 bases identical to TRBD2. The CDR3 is made up of 14 amino acids. Germline trimming cut 9 bases from V and 1 base from J; bases unmatched to any gene: 1. Germline-derived CDR1 and CDR2 are MDHEN and SYDVKM. Here the CDR3 reads CASGLAGNTGELFF. CDR3 nucleotide sequence: TGTGCCAGTGGACTAGCGGGGAACACCGGGGAGCTGTTTTTT. Full variable domain (missing parts from reference TRBV28 and TRBJ2-2): DVKVTQSSRYLVKRTGEKVFLECVQDMDHENMFWYRQDPGLGLRLIYFSYDVKMKEKGDIPEGYSVSREKKERFSLILESASTNQTSMYLCASGLAGNTGELFFGEGSRLTVL.

The table lists this clone with a few counts. The chain carries TRBV11-2 and TRBJ1-5; unclear D gene. This CDR3 contains 14 residues. CDR1 and CDR2 (germline): SGHAT, FQNNGV. V was cut by 6 bases and J by 5 bases, with 14 bases left in between. The CDR3 bases are TGTGCCAGCAGTGCGGGGATGAGGGATCAGCCCCAGCATTTT. Translation gives CASSAGMRDQPQHF.

V usage is TRBV27 and J usage is TRBJ2-7; TRBD1 aligns across 7 bases. V shed 5 bases, J shed 4 bases, and the junction held 11 bases outside the gene matches. In germline, CDR1 is MNHEY, CDR2 SMNVEV (reference sequence). The CDR3 runs to 15 residues. The CDR3 is CASSPGDRVVYEQYF. The CDR3 nucleotides read TGTGCCAGCAGTCCCGGCGACAGGGTGGTATACGAGCAGTACTTC.

The chain joins TRBV30 to TRBJ1-1; tentatively, D is TRBD1 (5 bases). Germline lookup yields CDR1 GTSNPN and CDR2 SVGIG (reference sequence). The V and J ends lost 0 bases and 4 bases respectively, with 9 bases between them. The CDR3 length is 13 residues. This chain's CDR3 is CAWSVEGITEAFF. The CDR3 coding sequence is TGTGCCTGGAGTGTAGAGGGGATCACTGAAGCTTTCTTT.

The chain links TRBV30 to TRBJ2-5; perhaps TRBD2 as D (5 bases). The DNA end is a closer match to TRBJ2-7, so the J assignment may be wrong. CDR1 is GTSNPN and CDR2 is SVGIG in the germline V gene (reference sequence). The CDR3 sequence is 14 residues long. This CDR3 is CAWSVGSGNYEQYF. The CDR3, as DNA: TGTGCCTGGAGTGTAGGAAGCGGAAACTACGAGCAGTACTTC.

The CDR3 here is CASSTGTANYGYTF. CDR3 nucleotide sequence: TGTGCCAGCAGCACCGGGACAGCGAACTATGGCTACACCTTC. The V and J genes are TRBV6-1 and TRBJ1-2, with TRBD1 identical over 7 bases. The length of the CDR3 is 14 residues. Trimming cost V 6 bases and J 2 bases; bases outside gene matches: 6. Germline loops: CDR1 MNHNS, CDR2 SASEGT.

The chain carries TRBV10-2 and TRBJ2-7; D is undetermined. The CDR3 length is 12 residues. Trimming removed 7 bases at V and 11 bases at J, with 18 bases between. Germline CDR1 is WSHSY and CDR2 is SAAADI. The CDR3 sequence is CASTPRTDPEYF. DNA of the CDR3: TGCGCCAGCACCCCCAGGACGGACCCGGAGTACTTC.

The chain is built from TRBV27 and TRBJ2-1, with D tentatively TRBD2 (6 bases). CDR1 MNHEY and CDR2 SMNVEV come from the germline V gene (reference sequence). Trimming took 6 bases from V and 10 from J, leaving 10 bases between them. The CDR3 consists of 11 residues. The CDR3 region has the DNA TGTGCCAGCAGATGGGGGAGGGAGCAGTTCTTC. Translated, it gives CASRWGREQFF.

This rearrangement joins TRBV30 to TRBJ2-7; D is undetermined. The CDR3 length is 11 residues. V shed 5 bases and J shed 4 bases, with 9 bases lying between them. Germline CDR1 is GTSNPN and CDR2 is SVGIG (reference sequence). CDR3 amino acids: CAWGVSYEQYF. The CDR3 DNA reads as TGTGCCTGGGGAGTTTCTTACGAGCAGTACTTC.

The V and J genes are TRBV6-6 and TRBJ1-4; weak D call: TRBD1 (5 bases). The CDR3 contains 13 residues. V was pared by 5 bases and J by 1 base, with 5 bases between. Germline CDR1 is MNHNY and CDR2 is SVGAGI (reference sequence). DNA for the CDR3: TGTGCCAGCAGTCAGGGAACTAATGAAAAACTGTTTTTT. Protein product: CASSQGTNEKLFF.

This chain uses TRBV4-1 with TRBJ1-1; 11 positions match TRBD1. Germline trimming cut 0 bases from V and 5 bases from J; bases unmatched to any gene: 2. This CDR3 has 15 amino acids. Germline CDR1 reads MGHRA; CDR2 reads YSYEKL. Written as DNA, the CDR3 is TGCGCCAGCAGCCAAGAGGACAGGGGGCGAACTGAAGCTTTCTTT. Translation gives CASSQEDRGRTEAFF.

The chain is built from TRBV19 and TRBJ2-3, with 10 bases that match TRBD1. Trimming took 6 bases from V and 0 from J; bases not matched to a gene: 3. This CDR3 is 15 amino acids long. CDR1 and CDR2 (germline): LNHDA, SQIVND (reference sequence). The CDR3 nucleotides read TGTGCCAGTAGCCCGGGACAGGGGAGCACAGATACGCAGTATTTT. Protein sequence: CASSPGQGSTDTQYF.

This CDR3 reads CASEGLAGVEQFF. CDR3 coding DNA: TGCGCCAGCGAAGGTCTAGCGGGAGTTGAGCAGTTCTTC. V gene TRBV10-2 combines with J gene TRBJ2-1; 10 bases map to TRBD2. This CDR3 region has 13 residues. Germline-derived CDR1 and CDR2 are WSHSY and SAAADI. The junction had 7 bases not matched to a gene; V was cut back by 8 bases and J by 9 bases.

V usage is TRBV4-1 and J usage is TRBJ2-7; D unresolved. Germline CDR1 and CDR2: MGHRA and YSYEKL. V was shortened by 1 base and J by 3 bases, with 10 bases between the two germline ends. The CDR3 sequence is 14 residues long. The CDR3, as DNA: TGCGCCAGCAGCCAAGCCCGGATGGACTACGAGCAGTACTTC. Protein sequence: CASSQARMDYEQYF.

The rearrangement uses TRBV5-1 and TRBJ2-2; tentatively, D is TRBD2 (5 bases). The V gene lost 5 bases and the J gene lost 4 bases, with 9 bases spanning the gap. Per the germline V gene, CDR1 is SGHRS and CDR2 is YFSETQ. The CDR3 spans 13 residues. CDR3 loop: CASRSGGTGELFF. The CDR3 DNA is TGCGCCAGCAGGAGCGGTGGCACCGGGGAGCTGTTTTTT. Combining the CDR3 with reference TRBV5-1 and TRBJ2-2 gives the whole variable domain KAGVTQTPRYLIKTRGQQVTLSCSPISGHRSVSWYQQTPGQGLQFLFEYFSETQRNKGNFPGRFSGRQFSNSRSEMNVSTLELGDSALYLCASRSGGTGELFFGEGSRLTVL.

The rearrangement joins TRBV5-6 to TRBJ1-1, with a possible D match to TRBD1 (5 bases). Trimming cost V 1 base and J 6 bases, with 10 bases left between them. CDR3 size: 13 residues. Germline V gene lookup returns CDR1 SGHDT and CDR2 YYEEEE. In nucleotides, the CDR3 is TGTGCCAGCAGCTTGCTTTTAGGGGCTGAAGCTTTCTTT. Protein product: CASSLLLGAEAFF.

This rearrangement joins TRBV9 to TRBJ2-7; either TRBD1 or TRBD2 may fit D (5 bases each). The germline gives CDR1 SGDLS, CDR2 YYNGEE. This CDR3 comprises 15 residues. With 4 bases removed from V and 6 bases from J, the gap between germline ends came to 20 bases. The CDR3 loop is CASSLRGDHPGEQYF. The CDR3, as DNA: TGTGCCAGCAGCCTCCGGGGCGACCACCCAGGCGAGCAGTACTTC. Combining the CDR3 with reference TRBV9 and TRBJ2-7 gives the whole variable domain DSGVTQTPKHLITATGQRVTLRCSPRSGDLSVYWYQQSLDQGLQFLIQYYNGEERAKGNILERFSAQQFPDLHSELNLSSLELGDSALYFCASSLRGDHPGEQYFGPGTRLTVT.

The V gene is TRBV5-4, the J gene TRBJ2-3; the D gene is possibly TRBD1 (6 bases). Germline values: CDR1 SGHNT, CDR2 YYREEE (reference sequence). V was shortened by 5 bases and J by 0 bases, with 13 bases between the two germline ends. The CDR3 extends over 15 amino acids. As DNA, the CDR3 is TGTGCCAGCAGTCGGGACATCACTAGCACAGATACGCAGTATTTT. It is translated as CASSRDITSTDTQYF.